This T cell receptor (beta chain) was identified during a study of identical twins. Study results and caveats: Models predicted too little out-of-frame TCR alpha sharing in monozygotic twins.

Everyone who donated was a healthy Caucasian. Between the trimmed V and J ends, which lost 6 bases and 5 bases, there was a span of 14 bases. The CDR3 has 14 amino acids. Using its own MiXCR run on the 5' RACE reads, TCRdb lists one record per CDR3 protein. The sample shows some 330,000 distinct CDR3 sequences, 9% to 10% of them seen only once. Details on this clonotype: What it binds is not known.

This rearrangement joins TRBV12-3 or TRBV12-4 to TRBJ2-1, with D unclear. This clonotype was sampled from a woman between 45 and 65 years old in good health. The specimen was naive T cells sorted from blood. CDR3 coding DNA: TGTGCCAGCAGGGACCAACCTGTCGACAATGAGCAGTTCTTC. It is translated as CASRDQPVDNEQFF.